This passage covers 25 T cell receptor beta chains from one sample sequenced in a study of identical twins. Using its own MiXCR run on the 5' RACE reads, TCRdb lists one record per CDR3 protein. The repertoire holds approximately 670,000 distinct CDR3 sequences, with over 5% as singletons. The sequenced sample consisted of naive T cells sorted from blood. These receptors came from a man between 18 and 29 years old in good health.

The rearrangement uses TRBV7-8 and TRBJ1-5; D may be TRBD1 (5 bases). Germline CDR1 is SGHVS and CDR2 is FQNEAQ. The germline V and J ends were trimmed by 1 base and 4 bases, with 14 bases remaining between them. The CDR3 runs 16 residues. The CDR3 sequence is CASSLVPIWGNQPQHF. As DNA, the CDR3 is TGTGCCAGCAGCTTAGTCCCGATATGGGGGAATCAGCCCCAGCATTTT.

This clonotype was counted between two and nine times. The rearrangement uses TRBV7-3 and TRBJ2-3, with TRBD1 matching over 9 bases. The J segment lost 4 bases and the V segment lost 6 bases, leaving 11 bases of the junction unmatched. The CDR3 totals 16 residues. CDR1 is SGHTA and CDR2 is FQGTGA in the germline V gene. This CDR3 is CASSQNRGRIPDTQYF. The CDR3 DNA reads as TGTGCCAGCAGTCAAAACAGGGGGCGAATCCCAGATACGCAGTATTTT.

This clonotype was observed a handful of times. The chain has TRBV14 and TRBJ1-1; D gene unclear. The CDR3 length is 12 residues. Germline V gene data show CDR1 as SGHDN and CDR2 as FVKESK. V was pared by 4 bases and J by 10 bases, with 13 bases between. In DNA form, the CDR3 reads TGTGCCAGCAGCCCGGATGGCTGGGCAGCTTTCTTT. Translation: CASSPDGWAAFF.

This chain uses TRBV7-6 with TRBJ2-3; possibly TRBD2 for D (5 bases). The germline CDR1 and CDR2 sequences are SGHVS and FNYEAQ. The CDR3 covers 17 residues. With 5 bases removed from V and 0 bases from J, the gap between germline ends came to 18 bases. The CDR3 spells CASSPRGGAASTDTQYF. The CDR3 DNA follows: TGTGCCAGCAGCCCCCGAGGAGGAGCGGCTAGCACAGATACGCAGTATTTT.

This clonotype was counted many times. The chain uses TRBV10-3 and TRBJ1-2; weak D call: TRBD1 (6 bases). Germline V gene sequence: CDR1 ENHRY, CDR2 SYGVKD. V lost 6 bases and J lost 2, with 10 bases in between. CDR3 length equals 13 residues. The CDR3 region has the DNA TGTGCCATCAGCAGGGGCGAGAACTATGGCTACACCTTC. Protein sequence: CAISRGENYGYTF.

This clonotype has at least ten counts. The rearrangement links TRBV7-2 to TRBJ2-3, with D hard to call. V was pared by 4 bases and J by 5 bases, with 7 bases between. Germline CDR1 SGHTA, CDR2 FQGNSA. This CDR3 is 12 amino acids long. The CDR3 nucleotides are TGTGCCAGCAGCTCTAACCTAGATACGCAGTATTTT. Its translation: CASSSNLDTQYF.

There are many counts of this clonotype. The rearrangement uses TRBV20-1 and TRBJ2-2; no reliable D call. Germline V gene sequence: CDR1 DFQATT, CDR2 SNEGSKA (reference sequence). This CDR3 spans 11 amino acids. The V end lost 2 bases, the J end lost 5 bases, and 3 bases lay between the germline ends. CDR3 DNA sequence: TGCAGTGCTAGAAGGACCGGGGAGCTGTTTTTT. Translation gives CSARRTGELFF.

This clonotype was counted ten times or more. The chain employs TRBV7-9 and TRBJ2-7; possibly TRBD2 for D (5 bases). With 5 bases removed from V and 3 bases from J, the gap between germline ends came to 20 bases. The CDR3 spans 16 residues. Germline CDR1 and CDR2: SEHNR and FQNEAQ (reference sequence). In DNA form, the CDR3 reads TGTGCCAGCAGCGCCGAGCCGGGGAGAATGGGCTACGAGCAGTACTTC. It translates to CASSAEPGRMGYEQYF.

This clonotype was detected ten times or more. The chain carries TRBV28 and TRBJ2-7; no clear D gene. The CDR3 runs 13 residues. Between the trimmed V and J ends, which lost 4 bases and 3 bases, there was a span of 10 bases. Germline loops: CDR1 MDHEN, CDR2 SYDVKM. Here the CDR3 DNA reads TGTGCCAGCAGTTCGTGGGGAAACTACGAGCAGTACTTC. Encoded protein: CASSSWGNYEQYF.

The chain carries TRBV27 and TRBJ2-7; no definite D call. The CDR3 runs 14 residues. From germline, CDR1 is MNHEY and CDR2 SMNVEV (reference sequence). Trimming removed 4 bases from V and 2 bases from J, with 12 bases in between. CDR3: CASSSIGFTYEQYF. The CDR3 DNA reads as TGTGCCAGCAGTTCGATAGGGTTCACCTACGAGCAGTACTTC.

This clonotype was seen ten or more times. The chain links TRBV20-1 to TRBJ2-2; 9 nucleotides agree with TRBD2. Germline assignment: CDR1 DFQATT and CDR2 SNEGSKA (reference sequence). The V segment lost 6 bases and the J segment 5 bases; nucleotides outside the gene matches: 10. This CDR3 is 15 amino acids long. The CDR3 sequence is CSARTSGRVTGELFF. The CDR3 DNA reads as TGCAGTGCCCGAACTAGCGGGCGGGTAACCGGGGAGCTGTTTTTT.

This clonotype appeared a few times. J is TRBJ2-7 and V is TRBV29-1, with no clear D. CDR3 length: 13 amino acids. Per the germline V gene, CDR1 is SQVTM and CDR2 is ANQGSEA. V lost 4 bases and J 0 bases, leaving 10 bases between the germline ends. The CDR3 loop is CSVVFEHSYEQYF. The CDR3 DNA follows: TGCAGCGTTGTTTTCGAACACTCCTACGAGCAGTACTTC.

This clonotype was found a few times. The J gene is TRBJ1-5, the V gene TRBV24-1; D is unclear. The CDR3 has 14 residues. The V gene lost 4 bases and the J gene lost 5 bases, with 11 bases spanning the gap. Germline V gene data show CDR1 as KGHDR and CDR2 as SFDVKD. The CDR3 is CATSENRWDQPQHF. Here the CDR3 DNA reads TGTGCCACCAGTGAGAACCGGTGGGATCAGCCCCAGCATTTT.

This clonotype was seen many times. The CDR3 is CSAQTSDSTDTQYF. The CDR3 coding sequence is TGCAGTGCCCAAACATCCGATAGCACAGATACGCAGTATTTT. The chain carries TRBV20-1 and TRBJ2-3; D is unresolved. CDR3 length equals 14 residues. The V gene lost 6 bases and the J gene lost 0 bases, with 13 bases spanning the gap. Germline assignment: CDR1 DFQATT and CDR2 SNEGSKA (reference sequence).

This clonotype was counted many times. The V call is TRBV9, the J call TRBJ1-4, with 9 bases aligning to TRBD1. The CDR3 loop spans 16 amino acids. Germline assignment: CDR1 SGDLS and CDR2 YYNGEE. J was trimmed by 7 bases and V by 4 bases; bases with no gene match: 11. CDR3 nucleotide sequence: TGTGCCAGCAGCTTACCGGGACAGGGAATCGTTGAAAAACTGTTTTTT. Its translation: CASSLPGQGIVEKLFF.

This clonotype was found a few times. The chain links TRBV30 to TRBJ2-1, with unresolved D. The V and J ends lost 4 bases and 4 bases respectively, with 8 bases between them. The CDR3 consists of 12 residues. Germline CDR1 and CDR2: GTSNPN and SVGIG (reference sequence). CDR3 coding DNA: TGTGCCTGGATGTCACCTTACAATGAGCAGTTCTTC. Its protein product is CAWMSPYNEQFF. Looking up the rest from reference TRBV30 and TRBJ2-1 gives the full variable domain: SQTIHQWPATLVQPVGSPLSLECTVEGTSNPNLYWYRQAAGRGLQLLFYSVGIGQISSEVPQNLSASRPQDRQFILSSKKLLLSDSGFYLCAWMSPYNEQFFGPGTRLTVL.

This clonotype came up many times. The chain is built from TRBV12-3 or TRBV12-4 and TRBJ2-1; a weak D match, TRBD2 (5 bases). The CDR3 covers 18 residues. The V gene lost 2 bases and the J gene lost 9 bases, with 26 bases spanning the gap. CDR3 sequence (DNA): TGTGCCAGCAGTTTAAGGAATCCGAGGAGGAGTGGGGATTGTGAGCAGTTCTTC. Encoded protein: CASSLRNPRRSGDCEQFF.

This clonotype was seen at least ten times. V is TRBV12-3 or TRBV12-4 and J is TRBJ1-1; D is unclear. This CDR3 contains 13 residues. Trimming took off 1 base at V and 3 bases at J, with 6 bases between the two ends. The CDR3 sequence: CASSLDPDTEAFF. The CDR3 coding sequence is TGTGCCAGCAGTTTAGATCCGGACACTGAAGCTTTCTTT.

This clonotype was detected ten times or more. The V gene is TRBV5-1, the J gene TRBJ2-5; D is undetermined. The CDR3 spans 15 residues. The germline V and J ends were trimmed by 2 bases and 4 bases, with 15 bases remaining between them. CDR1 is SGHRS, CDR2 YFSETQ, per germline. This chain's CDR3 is CASSFGWSVGETQYF. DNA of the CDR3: TGCGCCAGCAGCTTTGGATGGAGCGTTGGAGAGACCCAGTACTTC.

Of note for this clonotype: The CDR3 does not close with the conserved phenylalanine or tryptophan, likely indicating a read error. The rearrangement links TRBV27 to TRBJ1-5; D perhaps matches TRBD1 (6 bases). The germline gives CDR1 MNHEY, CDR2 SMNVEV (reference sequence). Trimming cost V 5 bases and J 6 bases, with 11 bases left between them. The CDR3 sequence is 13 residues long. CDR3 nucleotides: TGTGCCAGCAGTCCACAGGGAGCTCAGCCCCAGCATTCT. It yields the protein CASSPQGAQPQHS.

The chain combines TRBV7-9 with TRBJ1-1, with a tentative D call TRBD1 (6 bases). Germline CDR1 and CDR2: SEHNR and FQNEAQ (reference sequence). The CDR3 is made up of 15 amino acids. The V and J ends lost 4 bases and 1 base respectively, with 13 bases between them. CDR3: CASSSATGGNTEAFF. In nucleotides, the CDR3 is TGTGCCAGCAGCTCCGCGACAGGCGGGAACACTGAAGCTTTCTTT.

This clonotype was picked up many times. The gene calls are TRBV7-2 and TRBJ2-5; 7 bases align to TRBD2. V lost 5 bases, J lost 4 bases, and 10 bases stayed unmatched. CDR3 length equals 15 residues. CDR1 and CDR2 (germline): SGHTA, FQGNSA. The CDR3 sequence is CASSTLGLVGETQYF. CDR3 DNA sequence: TGTGCCAGCAGCACTCTAGGACTAGTCGGAGAGACCCAGTACTTC.

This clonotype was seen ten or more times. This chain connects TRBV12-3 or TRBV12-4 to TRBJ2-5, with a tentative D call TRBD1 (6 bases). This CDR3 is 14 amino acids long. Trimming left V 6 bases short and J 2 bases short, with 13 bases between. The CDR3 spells CASSPLGTQETQYF. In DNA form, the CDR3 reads TGTGCCAGCAGCCCTCTCGGGACACAAGAGACCCAGTACTTC.

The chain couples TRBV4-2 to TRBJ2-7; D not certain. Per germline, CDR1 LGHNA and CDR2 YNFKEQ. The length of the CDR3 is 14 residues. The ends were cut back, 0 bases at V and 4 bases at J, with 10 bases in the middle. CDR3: CASSQDLVVYEQYF. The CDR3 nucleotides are TGTGCCAGCAGCCAAGATCTTGTAGTTTACGAGCAGTACTTC.

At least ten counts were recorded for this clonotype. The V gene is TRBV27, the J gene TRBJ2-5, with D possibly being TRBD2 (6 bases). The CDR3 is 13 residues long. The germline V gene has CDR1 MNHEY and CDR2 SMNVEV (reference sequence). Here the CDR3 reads CTAGLGGEETQYF. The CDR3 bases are TGTACCGCCGGGCTAGGAGGGGAAGAGACCCAGTACTTC.